Following are 20 T cell receptor beta chains from one sample sequenced in a study of blood T cell repertoires in COVID-19 (dated by TCRdb to about 2020). Library preparation employed the immunoSEQ multiplex PCR assay. TCRdb limited this immuneACCESS table to in-frame rearrangements with V and J called. A share of clones is missing; checked studies link under half to unresolved V genes, and the rest is unexplained. For this sample the table gives over 150,000 clones, of which about 82% were detected only once. The biggest ten clones account for roughly 8.8% of the sample. The sequencing sample was made of peripheral blood. Receptor source: a woman older than 75 with COVID-19, enrolled during active disease.

This clone was detected once. The chain combines TRBV28 with TRBJ2-7, with TRBD1 as a possible D gene (6 bases). The germline V gene has CDR1 MDHEN and CDR2 SYDVKM. This CDR3 has 15 residues. Trimming pared 7 bases from V and 3 bases from J, leaving 19 bases between. The CDR3 region is CASTSPGRRGYEQYF. CDR3 DNA sequence: TGTGCCAGCACTTCCCCTGGACGCAGGGGCTACGAGCAGTACTTC.

The DNA of the CDR3 is TGTGCCAGCAGCCCCCAGGGAACTAGCAATCAGCCCCAGCATTTT. It encodes CASSPQGTSNQPQHF. The chain uses TRBV3-1 (or the pseudogene TRBV3-2) and TRBJ1-5, with D perhaps TRBD1 (5 bases). Per the germline V gene, CDR1 is LGHDT and CDR2 is YNNKEL (reference sequence). This CDR3 contains 15 residues. Deletions cut 4 bases from V and 0 bases from J, with 10 bases between.

In its sample, this clone was seen a few times. The chain couples TRBV4-1 to TRBJ2-5, with 12 positions matching TRBD2. J was trimmed by 4 bases and V by 1 base; bases with no gene match: 13. Germline V gene data show CDR1 as MGHRA and CDR2 as YSYEKL. The CDR3 loop spans 19 amino acids. In DNA, the CDR3 is TGCGCCAGCAGCCAAGGGCCTAGCGGGGGGGCCGGGGTCCCAGAGACCCAGTACTTC. Translating it yields CASSQGPSGGAGVPETQYF.

This sequence joins TRBV5-6 and TRBJ2-5, with 11 bases that match TRBD1. Germline V gives CDR1 SGHDT, CDR2 YYEEEE. The CDR3 totals 15 residues. V lost 4 bases to trimming and J lost 5 bases; unmatched junction nucleotides: 7. The CDR3 DNA sequence: TGTGCCAGCAGCCACGCCCGGACAGGGGGCGAGACCCAGTACTTC. It specifies CASSHARTGGETQYF.

This clone turned up a few times. V gene TRBV21-1 combines with J gene TRBJ1-1; the table's D call of TRBD1 was not tested on the DNA. TRBV21-1 is described as a pseudogene. This CDR3 has 15 amino acids. The CDR3 coding sequence is TGTGCCAGCAGCGCGGGACAGGGAAGGGACACTGAAGCTTTCTTT. It specifies CASSAGQGRDTEAFF.

The chain joins TRBV18 to TRBJ2-7; 10 bases are a match to TRBD1. The CDR3 has 13 amino acids. V dropped 5 bases and J dropped 5; count of bases not matched to a gene: 3. The germline V gene has CDR1 KGHSH and CDR2 LQKENI. CDR3 residues: CASSWDRGNEQYF. Written as DNA, the CDR3 is TGTGCCAGCTCATGGGACAGGGGAAACGAGCAGTACTTC.

The chain couples TRBV5-5 to TRBJ2-2; TRBD1 matches 10 bases. This CDR3 is 14 amino acids long. J gave up 5 bases and V 3 bases, and 1 base lay outside the gene matches. Per the germline V gene, CDR1 is SGHKS and CDR2 is YYEKEE (reference sequence). The CDR3 sequence is CASSWGQGTGELFF. The CDR3 coding sequence is TGTGCCAGCAGCTGGGGACAGGGGACCGGGGAGCTGTTTTTT.

This chain uses TRBV5-4 with TRBJ2-1; 13 nucleotides agree with TRBD2. Losses at the gene ends were 4 bases for V and 7 bases for J; bases not matched to a gene: 5. Per the germline V gene, CDR1 is SGHNT and CDR2 is YYREEE (reference sequence). This CDR3 contains 15 residues. The CDR3 sequence is CASSAGLAGVNEQFF. The DNA for the CDR3 is TGTGCCAGCAGCGCCGGACTAGCGGGGGTGAATGAGCAGTTCTTC.

The J gene is TRBJ2-3, the V gene TRBV10-1; 11 bases are shared with TRBD2. Germline V gene sequence: CDR1 WNHNN, CDR2 SYGVQD (reference sequence). The CDR3 runs 19 residues. Trimming removed 3 bases from V and 4 bases from J; junction bases left unmatched: 15. As DNA, the CDR3 is TGCGCCAGCAGTGAAAGGACTAGCGGGCCCCCCCGGGGGGCAGATACGCAGTATTTT. Translating gives CASSERTSGPPRGADTQYF.

This chain connects TRBV5-1 to TRBJ1-1; 8 bases map to TRBD1. V gave up 4 bases and J gave up 1 base; unmatched junction bases: 6. CDR1 SGHRS and CDR2 YFSETQ come from the germline V gene. CDR3 length: 15 residues. The CDR3 loop is CASSGGQGQNTEAFF. In DNA form, the CDR3 reads TGCGCCAGCAGCGGCGGACAGGGCCAGAACACTGAAGCTTTCTTT.

The chain combines TRBV25-1 with TRBJ1-4, with a tentative D call TRBD1 (5 bases). The CDR3 is 14 amino acids. The germline V gene has CDR1 MGHDK and CDR2 SYGVNS. V was cut by 8 bases and J by 3 bases, with 13 bases left in between. CDR3 DNA sequence: TGTGCCAGCGCCCCGGCGGGACCTAATGAAAAACTGTTTTTT. Protein product: CASAPAGPNEKLFF.

The chain links TRBV6-1 to TRBJ2-7; perhaps TRBD2 as D (6 bases). Looked up from germline, CDR1 is MNHNS and CDR2 is SASEGT. CDR3 length equals 14 residues. V dropped 0 bases and J dropped 2 bases, with 8 bases sitting between them. The CDR3 sequence: CASSEAGGTYEQYF. The DNA for the CDR3 is TGTGCCAGCAGTGAAGCGGGCGGGACCTACGAGCAGTACTTC.

This clone was seen a single time. The rearrangement joins TRBV4-1 to TRBJ2-1, with D possibly matching TRBD2 (5 bases). Germline assignment: CDR1 MGHRA and CDR2 YSYEKL. Between the trimmed V and J ends, which lost 0 bases and 3 bases, there was a span of 15 bases. The CDR3 runs 17 residues. CDR3 coding DNA: TGCGCCAGCAGCCAAGACACGCGGGCCTTCTTCTACAATGAGCAGTTCTTC. Its protein product is CASSQDTRAFFYNEQFF.

The chain carries TRBV2 and TRBJ1-1; TRBD1 is a possible D gene (6 bases). The CDR3 spans 14 residues. CDR1 SNHLY and CDR2 FYNNEI come from the germline V gene. V lost 7 bases and J lost 3, with 15 bases in between. The CDR3 coding sequence is TGTGCCAGCAACAGGGAAGACCTGCACACTGAAGCTTTCTTT. Its protein is CASNREDLHTEAFF. The whole variable domain, filled in from reference TRBV2 and TRBJ1-1, reads EPEVTQTPSHQVTQMGQEVILRCVPISNHLYFYWYRQILGQKVEFLVSFYNNEISEKSEIFDDQFSVERPDGSNFTLKIRSTKLEDSAMYFCASNREDLHTEAFFGQGTRLTVV.

The chain joins TRBV6-1 to TRBJ2-3, with 10 positions matching TRBD1. Trimming removed 4 bases from V and 4 bases from J; junction bases left unmatched: 5. The length of the CDR3 is 15 residues. Germline V gene sequence: CDR1 MNHNS, CDR2 SASEGT. CDR3 sequence: CASSGGTGASDTQYF. The CDR3 DNA reads TGTGCCAGCAGTGGCGGGACAGGGGCGTCAGATACGCAGTATTTT.

The chain links TRBV5-6 to TRBJ2-5, with D tentatively TRBD2 (5 bases). The CDR3 has 17 amino acids. V was shortened by 3 bases and J by 4 bases, with 22 bases between the two germline ends. Germline V gene lookup returns CDR1 SGHDT and CDR2 YYEEEE. The CDR3 DNA is TGTGCCAGCAGCTCCAACTCCCCCATCGTGCGGGTAGAGACCCAGTACTTC. Protein: CASSSNSPIVRVETQYF. The whole variable domain, filled in from reference TRBV5-6 and TRBJ2-5, reads DAGVTQSPTHLIKTRGQQVTLRCSPKSGHDTVSWYQQALGQGPQFIFQYYEEEERQRGNFPDRFSGHQFPNYSSELNVNALLLGDSALYLCASSSNSPIVRVETQYFGPGTRLLVL.

In its sample, this clone was seen once. The CDR3 is CASSLFPRGRGLGNSPLHF. The CDR3, as DNA: TGTGCCAGCAGTTTATTTCCCCGTGGCAGGGGGTTAGGAAATTCACCCCTCCACTTT. V and J are TRBV28 and TRBJ1-6, with 7 bases lining up with TRBD1. Trimming cost V 1 base and J 7 bases; bases outside gene matches: 16. The CDR3 totals 19 residues. Per the germline V gene, CDR1 is MDHEN and CDR2 is SYDVKM.

Comment on this clone: Germline is not matched at one junction end, which may reflect a read error. The V gene is TRBV7-7, the J gene TRBJ1-1, with D uncertain. This CDR3 is built from 13 residues. CDR1 is SSHAT, CDR2 FNYEAQ, per germline (reference sequence). The CDR3 here is CASSFNMNTEAFF. CDR3 DNA: TGTGCTAGCAGCTTTAATATGAACACTGAAGCTTTCTTT. Drawing the rest from reference TRBV7-7 and TRBJ1-1, the complete variable domain is GAGVSQSPRYKVTKRGQDVTLRCDPISSHATLYWYQQALGQGPEFLTYFNYEAQPDKSGLPSDRFSAERPEGSISTLTIQRTEQRDSAMYRCASSFNMNTEAFFGQGTRLTVV.

This clone was seen just once. The rearrangement links TRBV2 to TRBJ1-1; a weak D match, TRBD1 (6 bases). This CDR3 is 14 amino acids long. Germline V lookup: CDR1 SNHLY, CDR2 FYNNEI. Trimming stripped 3 bases from V and 9 bases from J, with 17 bases between. The CDR3 coding sequence is TGTGCCAGCAGTGAGGCCTATGGGACACTCCAAGCTTTCTTT. Protein: CASSEAYGTLQAFF.

J is TRBJ1-1 and V is TRBV3-1 (or the pseudogene TRBV3-2); D unclear. The CDR3 loop spans 14 amino acids. The germline V and J ends were trimmed by 0 bases and 1 base, with 6 bases remaining between them. The germline V gene encodes CDR1 LGHDT and CDR2 YNNKEL (reference sequence). CDR3 loop: CASSQDIGNTEAFF. The CDR3 DNA reads TGTGCCAGCAGCCAAGATATCGGGAACACTGAAGCTTTCTTT.